The TCR beta chain described here comes from a study of control samples from healthy donors and cancer patients. This table comes from immunoSEQ multiplex PCR, and its TCRdb copy is limited to in-frame clones, with some not included. The table lists 69,000 or so clones, roughly 93% of them singletons. The CDR3 spans 15 residues. CDR1 and CDR2 from the germline V gene are SGHDN and FVKESK. V lost 4 bases to trimming and J lost 4 bases, with 14 bases between them. The chain carries TRBV14 and TRBJ2-1, with unresolved D. This receptor was obtained from a woman in her thirties in good health. The material sequenced was blood. The CDR3 DNA follows: TGTGCCAGCAGCCCCTTAGAGCAGATATACAATGAGCAGTTCTTC. Protein: CASSPLEQIYNEQFF.